The clone carrying this T cell receptor (beta chain) was seen a handful of times. This entry belongs to a study of T cells after yellow fever vaccination. The CDR3 sequence is 15 residues long. Germline V CDR1 and CDR2: SGHNT, YYREEE (reference sequence). Trimming cost V 2 bases and J 6 bases, with 14 bases left between them. TCRdb re-called the 5' RACE reads through MiXCR, storing one row per CDR3 protein. The sample lists some 110,000 distinct CDR3 sequences, 7.4% seen once, with around 2.6% in the top ten. Source: CD4+ T cells sorted from PBMCs, taken roughly 10 days after the first yellow fever vaccination. The receptor comes from a man aged 18 to 29 who received the YFV17D yellow fever vaccine. This chain links TRBV5-4 with TRBJ2-2, with D unresolved. CDR3 DNA: TGTGCCAGCAGCTTAGACCTAAAAGTAGCCGGGGAGCTGTTTTTT. This gives the protein CASSLDLKVAGELFF.